This T cell receptor (beta chain) was documented in a study of cytomegalovirus exposure and HLA in healthy donors. The PCR used 60 Vbeta and 13 Jbeta primers. Only in-frame clones appear in the TCRdb table, and some are missing; sequencing was by immunoSEQ multiplex PCR. The sample has about 150,000 clones, approximately 84% seen once. The CDR3 consists of 13 residues. CDR1 and CDR2 (germline): SQVTM, ANQGSEA. V lost 5 bases and J lost 3, with 14 bases in between. What was sequenced was PBMCs. This clonotype was obtained from a woman between 18 and 29 years old in good health and CMV-seronegative. The chain links TRBV29-1 to TRBJ2-7; tentative D call: TRBD1 (6 bases). Here the CDR3 reads CSVLTGNSYEQYF. The DNA of the CDR3 is TGCAGCGTTCTTACAGGGAATAGCTACGAGCAGTACTTC.